The clone carrying this TCR beta chain has only a few counts. The junction shows a germline mismatch at one end, possibly a read error. One entry per CDR3 protein results from TCRdb running MiXCR on the 5' RACE reads. The sample has almost 250,000 distinct CDR3 sequences, 15% seen once; the top ten hold over 2%. These data come from a study of T-cell memory formation after mild COVID-19. As for the study in general: Among the donors, TCR clusters were largely specific to each donor.

CDR3 length equals 13 residues. Germline V CDR1 and CDR2: SEHNR, FQNEAQ (reference sequence). The sequencing input was PBMCs or a T cell subset sorted from them (not recorded which). The clonotype originates from an adult woman who had mild COVID-19 (a few samples of this study predate the infection). Cell type and time point are not known. The chain couples TRBV7-9 to TRBJ2-7; D is perhaps TRBD2 (5 bases). The CDR3 region has the DNA TGTGCCAGCAGCTTAGTGGGTAGTCGGGGTATGGACTTC. Protein product: CASSLVGSRGMDF.